Presented here are 22 T cell receptor beta chains from one specimen sequenced in a study of T cells in Graves' hyperthyroidism and ophthalmopathy. Researchers amplified the TCR beta CDR3 regions from RNA transcripts. The HTBI set primed first-round TCR CDR3 RT-PCR. One entry per CDR3 protein, called by TCRdb with MiXCR from the multiplex PCR reads. The sample comprises more than 250,000 distinct CDR3 sequences, approximately 16% of which are singletons, and around 30% rests with the top ten. Source material: blood. The receptors derive from a woman between 50 and 59 years old with Graves' hyperthyroidism that later progressed to Graves' ophthalmopathy.

A remark on this clonotype: One end of the junction does not line up with germline, which may come from a read error. This chain joins TRBV11-3 and TRBJ2-5, with 7 bases fitting TRBD2. The CDR3 has 16 residues. Germline V gives CDR1 SGHNT, CDR2 YENEEA. In nucleotides, the CDR3 is TGTGCCAGCAACTTAGGTATAGCGGGCCGACAAGAGACCCAGTACTTC. Residues: CASNLGIAGRQETQYF.

This clonotype occurred many times. The chain carries TRBV6-2 or TRBV6-3 and TRBJ2-1; D gene uncertain. There are 14 residues in the CDR3. CDR1 is MNHEY, CDR2 SVGEGT, per germline. Trimming removed 6 bases at V and 2 bases at J, with 11 bases between. In DNA form, the CDR3 reads TGTGCCAGCAGCCCCCGGCGCGCCTACAATGAGCAGTTCTTC. Translation gives CASSPRRAYNEQFF.

This clonotype was seen a few times. This sequence joins TRBV7-2 and TRBJ2-3; maybe TRBD2 (5 bases). Germline V lookup: CDR1 SGHTA, CDR2 FQGNSA. CDR3 length: 14 amino acids. V was trimmed by 1 base and J by 2 bases, leaving 7 bases between them. The CDR3 bases are TGTGCCAGCAGCTTAGTGAGGGACACAGATACGCAGTATTTT. Translated: CASSLVRDTDTQYF.

The J gene is TRBJ1-6, the V gene TRBV6-2 or TRBV6-3, with 11 bases matching TRBD1. Trimming cost V 2 bases and J 8 bases; bases outside gene matches: 2. The CDR3 contains 15 residues. In germline, CDR1 is MNHEY, CDR2 SVGEGT. Here the CDR3 reads CASSYPGQGDSPLHF. In DNA form, the CDR3 reads TGTGCCAGCAGTTACCCGGGACAGGGGGATTCACCCCTCCACTTT.

The rearrangement uses TRBV7-8 and TRBJ1-6; 7 nucleotides align to TRBD1. Germline trimming cut 5 bases from V and 0 bases from J; bases unmatched to any gene: 7. Germline assignment: CDR1 SGHVS and CDR2 FQNEAQ. The CDR3 consists of 17 residues. CDR3 in amino acids: CASSLTGRSSYNSPLHF. The CDR3 DNA sequence: TGTGCCAGCAGCCTGACAGGGCGAAGCTCCTATAATTCACCCCTCCACTTT.

This clonotype was observed at least ten times. The genes are TRBV30 and TRBJ2-7; possibly TRBD1 or TRBD2 for D (5 bases each). Germline values: CDR1 GTSNPN, CDR2 SVGIG (reference sequence). Deletions cut 6 bases from V and 2 bases from J, with 11 bases between. The CDR3 has 12 residues. Here the CDR3 reads CACSRGPYEQYF. The CDR3 region has the DNA TGTGCCTGTTCGAGGGGCCCCTACGAGCAGTACTTC. Full variable domain (remainder filled in from reference TRBV30 and TRBJ2-7): SQTIHQWPATLVQPVGSPLSLECTVEGTSNPNLYWYRQAAGRGLQLLFYSVGIGQISSEVPQNLSASRPQDRQFILSSKKLLLSDSGFYLCACSRGPYEQYFGPGTRLTVT.

This clonotype occurred a few times. The rearrangement links TRBV12-3 or TRBV12-4 to TRBJ1-1, with D unresolved. The CDR3 is 12 amino acids. The V gene lost 5 bases and the J gene lost 7 bases, with 11 bases spanning the gap. The CDR3 protein is CASSIPRHEAFF. CDR3 in DNA: TGTGCCAGCAGTATCCCCCGCCATGAAGCTTTCTTT.

In its sample, this clonotype was seen many times. V gene TRBV7-3 combines with J gene TRBJ2-7, with D perhaps assigned TRBD1 or TRBD2 (5 bases each). V lost 8 bases and J 6 bases, leaving 23 bases between the germline ends. The V gene's germline CDR1 is SGHTA and CDR2 FQGTGA. This CDR3 contains 15 residues. CDR3 coding DNA: TGTGCCAGCTCACCTCTTGGCCGGGGCGAGGCCGAGCAGTACTTC. This gives the protein CASSPLGRGEAEQYF.

CDR3 protein: CASSARGKVGTEAFF. CDR3 bases: TGTGCCAGCAGTGCCAGGGGGAAAGTAGGGACTGAAGCTTTCTTT. This sequence joins TRBV2 and TRBJ1-1; TRBD1 agrees at 7 bases. CDR1 is SNHLY, CDR2 FYNNEI, per germline. With 4 bases clipped from V and 5 bases from J, the junction kept 10 bases outside the gene matches. The CDR3 spans 15 residues.

This clonotype was recorded at least ten times. The rearrangement joins TRBV2 to TRBJ1-2; 8 positions match TRBD1. CDR1 and CDR2 (germline): SNHLY, FYNNEI. The CDR3 runs 12 residues. V trimming: 5 bases; J trimming: 8 bases; junction bases outside the gene matches: 4. The CDR3 DNA reads TGTGCCAGCAGTCAGACAGGGGAAGGCTACACCTTC. Translating it yields CASSQTGEGYTF.

Ten or more counts support this clonotype. The gene calls are TRBV6-6 and TRBJ2-7; TRBD2 matches at 7 bases. The CDR3 consists of 15 residues. Germline lookup yields CDR1 MNHNY and CDR2 SVGAGI (reference sequence). V gave up 2 bases and J gave up 2 bases; unmatched junction bases: 6. CDR3 in amino acids: CASSYGGSVPYEQYF. The DNA of the CDR3 is TGTGCCAGCAGTTACGGCGGGAGCGTCCCCTACGAGCAGTACTTC.

Ten or more counts support this clonotype. The CDR3 loop is CASSFEGYTF. For the CDR3, the DNA is TGTGCCAGCAGCTTTGAAGGCTACACCTTC. The genes are TRBV7-9 and TRBJ1-2; D not resolved. Germline V gives CDR1 SEHNR, CDR2 FQNEAQ (reference sequence). Deletions cut 3 bases from V and 8 bases from J, with 4 bases between. The CDR3 sequence is 10 residues long.

The table lists this clonotype with many counts. The chain combines TRBV20-1 with TRBJ2-3, with unresolved D. The V and J ends lost 6 bases and 0 bases respectively, with 13 bases between them. Germline-derived CDR1 and CDR2 are DFQATT and SNEGSKA (reference sequence). This CDR3 comprises 14 residues. The CDR3 sequence is CSAHSAPSTDTQYF. The CDR3 DNA is TGCAGTGCACACAGCGCTCCTAGCACAGATACGCAGTATTTT.

This clonotype was found many times. The chain employs TRBV27 and TRBJ1-2, with 9 bases fitting TRBD1. Germline V gene lookup returns CDR1 MNHEY and CDR2 SMNVEV (reference sequence). The CDR3 has 16 amino acids. The trim removed 4 bases at V and 8 bases at J, leaving 14 bases unmatched. CDR3 protein: CASSSKQGAPVRGYTF. As DNA, the CDR3 is TGTGCCAGCAGTTCAAAACAGGGGGCGCCGGTCCGGGGCTACACCTTC.

This clonotype was seen more than once but under ten times. A much larger clone lies one base from this, so it may be a read error. V and J are TRBV28 and TRBJ2-5; TRBD2 agrees at 8 bases. Per germline, CDR1 MDHEN and CDR2 SYDVKM. J was trimmed by 0 bases and V by 6 bases; bases with no gene match: 18. The CDR3 extends over 19 amino acids. The CDR3 is CASSHQGFLGSGDQETQYF. In nucleotides, the CDR3 is TGTGCCAGCAGCCATCAAGGCTTTCTTGGTAGCGGGGACCAAGAGACCCAGTACTTC.

This clonotype was recorded many times. This sequence joins TRBV6-1 and TRBJ1-5, with 10 positions matching TRBD1. Germline V gene data show CDR1 as MNHNS and CDR2 as SASEGT. With V trimmed by 8 bases and J by 2 bases, 9 bases remained unmatched. CDR3 length: 16 residues. The CDR3 DNA is TGTGCCAGCGCCGCGTCGACAGGGGGCCGCAATCAGCCCCAGCATTTT. Translated: CASAASTGGRNQPQHF.

This clonotype was counted at least ten times. The V gene is TRBV28, the J gene TRBJ1-1, with no clear D. The germline gives CDR1 MDHEN, CDR2 SYDVKM. V lost 5 bases to trimming and J lost 1 base, with 11 bases between them. CDR3 length equals 14 residues. The CDR3 loop reads CASSTGPRNTEAFF. The CDR3 DNA follows: TGTGCCAGCAGTACTGGACCGCGGAACACTGAAGCTTTCTTT.

The chain combines TRBV13 with TRBJ2-7; 12 positions agree with TRBD2. Looked up from germline, CDR1 is PRHDT and CDR2 is FYEKMQ (reference sequence). The CDR3 spans 16 residues. With 4 bases clipped from V and 6 bases from J, the junction kept 10 bases outside the gene matches. CDR3 protein: CASSWRLAGVLSEQYF. CDR3 nucleotides: TGTGCCAGCAGCTGGAGACTAGCGGGAGTTTTATCCGAGCAGTACTTC.

This clonotype was counted between two and nine times. The chain carries TRBV30 and TRBJ1-4; 9 positions agree with TRBD1. The CDR3 spans 15 residues. Germline assignment: CDR1 GTSNPN and CDR2 SVGIG (reference sequence). The V gene end was trimmed by 3 bases and the J gene end by 5 bases; junction bases not matched to a gene: 7. The CDR3 spells CAWSASGQGNEKLFF. CDR3 bases: TGTGCCTGGAGCGCGTCGGGACAGGGCAATGAAAAACTGTTTTTT.

The chain joins TRBV6-4 to TRBJ2-2; 9 bases map to TRBD2. V lost 3 bases to trimming and J lost 2 bases; unmatched junction nucleotides: 7. The CDR3 has 17 residues. The germline CDR1 and CDR2 sequences are MRHNA and SNTAGT. For the CDR3, the DNA is TGTGCCAGCAGTGATGGACAGACTAGCGGAAACACCGGGGAGCTGTTTTTT. This gives the protein CASSDGQTSGNTGELFF.

This clonotype was seen more than once but under ten times. A much larger clone lies one base from this, so it may be a read error. The rearrangement uses TRBV20-1 and TRBJ2-7; D ambiguous. This CDR3 is built from 11 residues. Germline V lookup: CDR1 DFQATT, CDR2 SNEGSKA (reference sequence). The CDR3 sequence is CSARVGYERYF. The CDR3 DNA follows: TGCAGTGCTAGAGTGGGTTACGAGCGGTACTTC.

This clonotype turned up a few times. This may be a read error: a much more frequent sequence differs by one nucleotide. The chain has TRBV2 and TRBJ2-5; either TRBD1 or TRBD2 may supply D (5 bases each). CDR1 and CDR2 (germline): SNHLY, FYNNEI. The V end was cut by 1 base, the J end by 13 bases, with 16 bases between. The CDR3 has 13 amino acids. The CDR3 nucleotides read TGTGCCAGCAGTGAAGAAAGGCGTGGGGGAAGGTACTTC. It specifies CASSEERRGGRYF.